The text below deals with one T cell receptor beta chain. The data derive from a study of cytomegalovirus exposure and HLA in healthy donors. This CDR3 contains 15 residues. The V and J ends lost 2 bases and 1 base respectively, with 11 bases between them. Germline V CDR1 and CDR2: MNHEY, SVGAGI. Sequencing used immunoSEQ multiplex PCR; TCRdb keeps in-frame clones, though not all of them. The data contain some 72,000 clones, approximately 95% of them singletons. Input material: PBMCs. The genes are TRBV6-5 and TRBJ1-1; D possibly corresponds to TRBD1 (6 bases). The sequence came from a man aged 18 to 30 in good health and CMV-seropositive. The CDR3 sequence: CASSYPRGGNTEAFF. As DNA, the CDR3 is TGTGCCAGCAGTTACCCCCGAGGGGGGAACACTGAAGCTTTCTTT.